This TCR beta chain originates from a study of T cell responses to AZD1222 COVID-19 vaccine. Clones were sequenced by immunoSEQ multiplex PCR, and TCRdb holds only the in-frame ones, with some missing. In the table there are approximately 160,000 clones, around 94% of which are singletons. On this clone: Antigen specificity is unknown.

Trimming removed 3 bases from V and 5 bases from J, with 13 bases in between. Germline CDR1 and CDR2: MGHRA and YSYEKL. The CDR3 covers 15 residues. General study results and limits: Researchers took repertoire samples only after the peak T cell response had come. Compared with day 0, the breadth and depth of the Spike-specific TCR repertoire rose significantly after two doses of AZD1222.

The sequence was collected from an adult in good health. The sample in question was peripheral blood, obtained on day 0 of AZD1222 vaccination. This chain connects TRBV4-1 to TRBJ2-2, with a tentative D call TRBD2 (7 bases). CDR3 amino acids: CASSHEGGFTGELFF. The CDR3 bases are TGCGCCAGCAGCCATGAGGGGGGGTTTACCGGGGAGCTGTTTTTT.